This TCR beta chain was sequenced for a study of blood T cell repertoires in COVID-19. Only in-frame clones appear in the TCRdb table, and some are missing; sequencing was by immunoSEQ multiplex PCR. The sample yields 55,000 to 80,000 clones, approximately 84% seen once. Germline V lookup: CDR1 ENHRY, CDR2 SYGVKD. The CDR3 runs 15 residues. Trimming removed 2 bases from V and 0 bases from J, with 8 bases in between. This clonotype originated in a human donor in a cohort sampled during active COVID-19. Material for sequencing was peripheral blood. The V and J genes are TRBV10-3 and TRBJ2-4; tentatively, D is TRBD2 (6 bases). The CDR3 bases are TGTGCCATCAGTGAGCTGGGACTAGCCAAAAACATTCAGTACTTC. It specifies CAISELGLAKNIQYF.